This record looks at one T cell receptor (beta chain) sequence and its context. Its specificity is unknown. This CDR3 has 12 amino acids. V was shortened by 9 bases and J by 2 bases, with 10 bases between the two germline ends. The V gene's germline CDR1 is MNHNS and CDR2 SASEGT. These data originate in a study of cytomegalovirus exposure and HLA in healthy donors. PCR primers comprised 60 Vbeta and 13 Jbeta primers. Original methodology: Tens of millions of unique TCR beta chains, about 12 million shared, were counted in a later analysis. Measured with immunoSEQ multiplex PCR; TCRdb has only the in-frame clones, and not every one. That table is the source of V, J and clone size, and D and trimming were worked out from the DNA. The repertoire shows tens of thousands of clones; the top ten hold 1.5%. Regarding the study as a whole: Overall, around 160 TCR beta chains were annotated as cytomegalovirus-associated.

This sequence was found in a woman aged 55-70 years in good health and CMV-seronegative. Source material: PBMCs. The genes are TRBV6-1 and TRBJ1-2, with TRBD1 as a possible D gene (5 bases). The CDR3 loop is CARREGNYGYTF. CDR3 nucleotide sequence: TGTGCCAGGAGGGAGGGGAACTATGGCTACACCTTC.